Presented here are 12 T cell receptor beta chains from one specimen sequenced in a study of T-cell memory formation after mild COVID-19. TCRdb fed the 5' RACE reads into MiXCR, producing one record per CDR3 protein. Counted here are roughly 200,000 distinct CDR3 sequences, over 9.5% occurring once; the ten biggest clones make up 3.5% to 4%. Material: PBMCs or a T cell subset sorted from them (not recorded which). The receptors come from a man aged 18 to 30 who had mild COVID-19 (a few samples of this study predate the infection). Cell type and time point are not known.

There are a few counts of this clonotype. The genes are TRBV7-9 and TRBJ2-6, with 11 bases fitting TRBD1. Trimming cost V 5 bases and J 2 bases; bases outside gene matches: 11. Germline V gene sequence: CDR1 SEHNR, CDR2 FQNEAQ (reference sequence). This CDR3 is built from 19 residues. CDR3 region: CASSLVGTGGEAGANVLTF. Written as DNA, the CDR3 is TGTGCCAGCAGCCTAGTGGGGACAGGGGGAGAGGCTGGGGCCAACGTCCTGACTTTC. The entire variable domain, with the rest obtained from reference TRBV7-9 and TRBJ2-6, is as follows: DTGVSQNPRHKITKRGQNVTFRCDPISEHNRLYWYRQTLGQGPEFLTYFQNEAQLEKSRLLSDRFSAERPKGSFSTLEIQRTEQGDSAMYLCASSLVGTGGEAGANVLTFGAGSRLTVL.

This clonotype was seen a few times. V and J are TRBV18 and TRBJ1-2, with 7 bases lining up with TRBD1. The ends lost 3 bases at V and 6 bases at J; junction bases unmatched: 7. In germline, CDR1 is KGHSH, CDR2 LQKENI. The CDR3 runs 14 residues. CDR3 sequence: CASSPQTGTDGYTF. CDR3 nucleotide sequence: TGTGCCAGCTCACCCCAGACAGGGACCGATGGCTACACCTTC.

The chain links TRBV25-1 to TRBJ2-3; D may be TRBD2 (6 bases). From germline, CDR1 is MGHDK and CDR2 SYGVNS. This CDR3 is built from 15 residues. V lost 7 bases, J lost 3 bases, and 17 bases lay in between. This CDR3 reads CASTSGVSWTDTQYF. In nucleotides, the CDR3 is TGTGCCAGCACCTCGGGAGTATCCTGGACAGATACGCAGTATTTT. Looking up the rest from reference TRBV25-1 and TRBJ2-3 gives the full variable domain: EADIYQTPRYLVIGTGKKITLECSQTMGHDKMYWYQQDPGMELHLIHYSYGVNSTEKGDLSSESTVSRIRTEHFPLTLESARPSHTSQYLCASTSGVSWTDTQYFGPGTRLTVL.

The J gene is TRBJ1-6, the V gene TRBV2, with D uncertain. This CDR3 has 13 residues. The germline V gene encodes CDR1 SNHLY and CDR2 FYNNEI. Trimming took off 6 bases at V and 7 bases at J, with 10 bases between the two ends. The CDR3 nucleotides are TGTGCCAGCAGGGATCGTGGAAATTCACCCCTCCACTTT. Translated, it gives CASRDRGNSPLHF. Based on the CDR3 plus reference TRBV2 and TRBJ1-6, the full variable domain is EPEVTQTPSHQVTQMGQEVILRCVPISNHLYFYWYRQILGQKVEFLVSFYNNEISEKSEIFDDQFSVERPDGSNFTLKIRSTKLEDSAMYFCASRDRGNSPLHFGNGTRLTVT.

This clonotype was observed a handful of times. V gene TRBV18 combines with J gene TRBJ2-3; 7 nucleotides match TRBD1. J gave up 1 base and V 6 bases, and 7 bases lay outside the gene matches. This CDR3 is built from 15 residues. The germline CDR1 and CDR2 sequences are KGHSH and LQKENI. The DNA for the CDR3 is TGTGCCAGCTCCCTCGCAACAGGGGGCACAGATACGCAGTATTTT. Encoded protein: CASSLATGGTDTQYF. Using reference TRBV18 and TRBJ2-3 for the parts outside the CDR3, the full variable domain is NAGVMQNPRHLVRRRGQEARLRCSPMKGHSHVYWYRQLPEEGLKFMVYLQKENIIDESGMPKERFSAEFPKEGPSILRIQQVVRGDSAAYFCASSLATGGTDTQYFGPGTRLTVL.

There are a few counts of this clonotype. The V gene is TRBV20-1, the J gene TRBJ2-1; the D gene is possibly TRBD2 (6 bases). The CDR3 loop spans 14 amino acids. CDR1 and CDR2 (germline): DFQATT, SNEGSKA (reference sequence). The ends were cut back, 6 bases at V and 6 bases at J, with 18 bases in the middle. The CDR3 DNA follows: TGCAGTGCCCCACTAGCAGGTAGTGGCAATGAGCAGTTCTTC. Its translation: CSAPLAGSGNEQFF.

The chain is built from TRBV6-4 and TRBJ2-1; D might be TRBD2 (5 bases). The length of the CDR3 is 14 residues. Looked up from germline, CDR1 is MRHNA and CDR2 is SNTAGT. The V gene lost 2 bases and the J gene lost 6 bases, with 11 bases spanning the gap. CDR3 region: CASSDTRTSNEQFF. As DNA, the CDR3 is TGTGCCAGCAGTGACACGAGAACTAGCAATGAGCAGTTCTTC.

This chain connects TRBV29-1 to TRBJ2-5; D is possibly TRBD1 or TRBD2 (6 bases each). The CDR3 contains 12 residues. Per germline, CDR1 SQVTM and CDR2 ANQGSEA. V lost 4 bases to trimming and J lost 4 bases, with 10 bases between them. This CDR3 is CSVAGAGETQYF. DNA for the CDR3: TGCAGCGTTGCGGGGGCGGGAGAGACCCAGTACTTC.

This clonotype was seen more than once but under ten times. The V gene is TRBV7-2, the J gene TRBJ1-6, with D hard to call. Trimming removed 1 base from V and 8 bases from J, with 9 bases in between. The CDR3 has 14 amino acids. From germline, CDR1 is SGHTA and CDR2 FQGNSA. The CDR3: CASSLETEYSPLHF. DNA for the CDR3: TGTGCCAGCAGCTTAGAGACGGAGTATTCACCCCTCCACTTT.

This clonotype appeared many times. The chain has TRBV7-9 and TRBJ2-3; 8 nucleotides match TRBD1. The CDR3 runs to 16 residues. Germline loops: CDR1 SEHNR, CDR2 FQNEAQ (reference sequence). The V gene end was trimmed by 5 bases and the J gene end by 0 bases; junction bases not matched to a gene: 7. The CDR3 protein is CASSPRQGISTDTQYF. CDR3 DNA sequence: TGTGCCAGCAGCCCACGACAGGGGATTAGCACAGATACGCAGTATTTT.

The chain is built from TRBV3-2 and TRBJ2-7; the table's TRBD1 call for D was not verified on the DNA. TRBV3-2 is marked as a pseudogene. The length of the CDR3 is 19 residues. As DNA, the CDR3 is TGTGCCAGCAGCCTCCGGGACAGGGCCTCCGGACTGTCCTCCTACGAGCAGTACTTC. It is translated as CASSLRDRASGLSSYEQYF.

This clonotype was seen only a few times. This chain joins TRBV18 and TRBJ2-2; the D gene could be TRBD1 or TRBD2 (5 bases each). CDR1 is KGHSH and CDR2 is LQKENI in the germline V gene. The CDR3 runs 16 residues. Trimming removed 4 bases from V and 4 bases from J, with 16 bases in between. The CDR3 loop is CASSLGTRTLTGELFF. DNA of the CDR3: TGTGCCAGCTCACTAGGGACGAGGACGCTCACCGGGGAGCTGTTTTTT.